This T cell receptor beta chain is from a study of molecular identifiers for immune sequencing clone quantification. General study findings and limits: Barcodes shared by identical TCR molecules could lead to underestimated sizes of highly expanded clones.

Germline V gene lookup returns CDR1 MNHEY and CDR2 SMNVEV (reference sequence). This CDR3 has 16 amino acids. Trimming left V 1 base short and J 0 bases short, with 10 bases between. Based on a CD8+CD4-CCR7+CD45RA+ profile, naive CD8 T cells were sorted. This clonotype has a count of ten or more. Antigen: not known. Each CDR3 protein is one row after TCRdb ran MiXCR on the PCR reads. Among 460,000 or so distinct CDR3 sequences listed, about 20% were seen once. Source material: naive CD8+ T cells from blood, with Jurkat cell RNA spiked in. The subset was: FACS-sorted CD8+CD4-CCR7+CD45RA+ naive T cells. The clonotype was recovered from a human donor in good health. Some libraries in this study had Jurkat cell RNA spiked in. The J gene is TRBJ1-5, the V gene TRBV27; D gene ambiguous. CDR3 coding DNA: TGTGCCAGCAGTTTATTCTCGGCAGATAGCAATCAGCCCCAGCATTTT. This gives the protein CASSLFSADSNQPQHF.